This T cell receptor (beta chain) was captured by sequencing in a study of beta chain features in type 1 diabetes. Looked up from germline, CDR1 is SGHDN and CDR2 is FVKESK. This CDR3 is 15 amino acids long. V shed 0 bases, J shed 3 bases, and the junction held 2 bases outside the gene matches. The sequenced template was cDNA made from the entire isolated RNA. Generated by immunoSEQ multiplex PCR, the TCRdb table keeps only in-frame clones and is missing some. The sample carries approximately 150,000 clones, around 63% recorded once. Overall study findings and caveats: Reads derived from cDNA could over-represent cells showing high TCR expression. TCRB CDR3s were moderately but significantly shorter in Type 1 diabetes patients in all four CD4+ subsets.

This clone was detected only once. Antigen specificity is unknown. Source material: naive CD4+ T cells from blood. V is TRBV14 and J is TRBJ2-1; TRBD2 aligns across 7 bases. The clonotype originates from a man aged 25 to 45 with type 1 diabetes. The CDR3 DNA reads TGTGCCAGCAGCCAAGAGGGACTAAGCTACAATGAGCAGTTCTTC. Its translation is CASSQEGLSYNEQFF.